This T cell receptor (beta chain) appears in the sequencing data of a study of cytomegalovirus exposure and HLA in healthy donors. General study points: It was reported that TCR beta sequences correctly inferred the HLA-A and HLA-B alleles for most subjects. Sequencing depth roughly uniform across donors was assumed in presence/absence analyses. Later on, analysis showed that most CMV-associated TCR beta chains appeared to be HLA-restricted.

The PCR had 60 Vbeta and 13 Jbeta primers. Only in-frame clones appear in the TCRdb table, and some are missing; sequencing was by immunoSEQ multiplex PCR. The table lists 60,000 to 90,000 clones, approximately 67% of them singletons. To note about this clone: The antigen remains unidentified.

Though nominally healthy at sampling, donors likely had unrecorded immune exposures. CDR1 is SGHTA, CDR2 FQGNSA, per germline. The CDR3 contains 14 residues. Between the trimmed V and J ends, which lost 2 bases and 4 bases, there was a span of 11 bases. Source material: PBMCs. This sequence originates from a man in his forties in good health and CMV-seropositive. The chain combines TRBV7-2 with TRBJ1-1; the D gene is possibly TRBD1 (6 bases). CDR3 in amino acids: CASSLRVRGTEAFF. CDR3 nucleotide sequence: TGTGCCAGCAGCTTAAGGGTCAGGGGCACTGAAGCTTTCTTT.